The rows below give T cell receptor beta chains drawn from one sample of a study of radiotherapy plus CTLA-4 blockade in lung cancer. The protocol was immunoSEQ multiplex PCR, while the TCRdb copy is restricted to in-frame clones and leaves out a portion. The sample yields about 60,000 clones, 75% to 85% seen once. Source: peripheral blood, taken from a patient treated with radiotherapy plus ipilimumab. These receptors all stem from a human donor with non-small cell lung cancer who had a partial response to radiotherapy plus ipilimumab. Both conserved end residues are trimmed from each CDR3. Size is omitted from some rows. Given values are once, few, many or a class for expanded clones.

abundance | v_gene | CDR3aa
NA | TRBV9 | ASSVVDRGHEKLF
NA | TRBV19 | ASSIEEGPGHLNTEAF
NA | TRBV29-1 | SVGGDYGYT
NA | TRBV7-3 | ASSLDQGGADTQY
NA | TRBV6-5 | ASSYIAGGPAGEQF
NA | TRBV6-5 | ASSRSGSNQPQH
NA | TRBV10-1 | ASSSGQSAEKLF
few | TRBV28 | ASSFFSVQETQY
NA | TRBV6-5 | ASSSRGYQETQY
NA | TRBV9 | ASSKPTGNTIY
NA | TRBV6-6 | ASSPLGQNSNQPQH
NA | TRBV29-1 | SVGGQVDGYT
NA | TRBV5-1 | ASSSEGFGEQY
NA | TRBV7-9 | ASSLAGGSGELF
NA | TRBV28 | ASSLLEVTQPQH
few | TRBV6-1 | ASSEGRGREKLF
once | TRBV6-6 | ASSYSASGAYEQY
NA | TRBV27 | ASSLQGQGVYEQY
NA | TRBV5-1 | ASSIFQGAGGYT
NA | TRBV14 | ASSQAAYNEQF
NA | TRBV2 | ASMRQGREQY
NA | TRBV6-5 | ASSSASAGNTIY
NA | TRBV7-6 | ASSTASGGNQETQY
NA | TRBV6-5 | ATLGRDSYEQY
once | TRBV2 | ASSDRGAGEQY
NA | TRBV19 | ASRGTAYSPLH
NA | TRBV5-1 | ASSLRGTGLTDTQY
NA | TRBV5-3 | ARMDRGRVQETQY
NA | TRBV6-1 | ASSHGGIGNTIY
NA | TRBV5-6 | ASSLLTSGGITDTQY
NA | TRBV27 | ASSSTGLGTEAF
NA | TRBV5-1 | ASSLGGVSYNEQF
NA | TRBV6-1 | ASSFKEGYT
medium-sized | TRBV28 | ASSPGTGGTPLH
few | TRBV6-1 | ASSERGPSY
NA | TRBV18 | ASSPREAARQETQY
NA | TRBV7-2 | ASSLAPGFGSPLH
NA | TRBV9 | ASSGGTSGGQYQETQY
few | TRBV19 | ASSGQGTKNIQY
once | TRBV29-1 | SVEWGPGQPQH
NA | TRBV19 | ASGGPNTGELF
NA | TRBV11-2 | ASSLPPGGKLF
NA | TRBV13 | ASSYRTRAYEQY
NA | TRBV6-5 | ASSPGQKETQY
NA | TRBV5-1 | ASSLGASGLYNEQF
NA | TRBV19 | ASREEGPNQPQH